These 23 T cell receptor beta chains were all obtained from the same sample, sequenced in a study of monozygotic twins with inflammatory bowel disease. TCRdb re-called the 5' RACE reads; every CDR3 protein appears as one record, without DNA. The table for this sample gives approximately 150,000 distinct CDR3 sequences. The sample comprised blood. These receptors came from a human donor with ulcerative colitis or Crohn's disease, or a healthy co-twin of an affected twin (not recorded which).

The chain combines TRBV5-1 with TRBJ2-1; the TCRdb call, TRBD1, lacks DNA for checking. This CDR3 region has 15 residues. Germline CDR1 and CDR2: SGHRS and YFSETQ. The CDR3 reads CASSQDGQVYNEQFF.

The V and J genes are TRBV19 and TRBJ2-1; TCRdb gives TRBD2 as the D gene, but with no DNA this cannot be confirmed. The CDR3 is 16 amino acids. The germline V gene encodes CDR1 LNHDA and CDR2 SQIVND (reference sequence). Here the CDR3 reads CASNGVAVSTDNEQFF. Full variable domain (rest looked up from reference TRBV19 and TRBJ2-1): DGGITQSPKYLFRKEGQNVTLSCEQNLNHDAMYWYRQDPGQGLRLIYYSQIVNDFQKGDIAEGYSVSREKKESFPLTVTSAQKNPTAFYLCASNGVAVSTDNEQFFGPGTRLTVL.

J is TRBJ2-2 and V is TRBV6-2 or TRBV6-3. Per germline, CDR1 MNHEY and CDR2 SVGEGT. The CDR3 consists of 14 residues. The CDR3 sequence: CASSYAVRAGELFF.

The rearrangement links TRBV2 to TRBJ2-2. Looked up from germline, CDR1 is SNHLY and CDR2 is FYNNEI. This CDR3 has 14 residues. Here the CDR3 reads CASSEDRLTGELFF.

The chain has TRBV29-1 and TRBJ2-1. CDR3 length equals 11 residues. Germline loops: CDR1 SQVTM, CDR2 ANQGSEA. The CDR3 is CSVAPGNEQFF.

The V gene is TRBV12-3 or TRBV12-4, the J gene TRBJ2-2; checking the TCRdb D call of TRBD1 is not possible without DNA. CDR3 length equals 15 residues. The CDR3 spells CASSLSGGASGELFF.

The chain recombines TRBV4-3 with TRBJ2-2; TCRdb reports TRBD2, a call that lacks DNA to check it against. The CDR3 runs to 18 residues. The germline V gene has CDR1 LGHNA and CDR2 YSLEER. CDR3 sequence: CASSPHTSGGPNTGELFF.

CDR3 residues: CSVGFGGDFLLETQYF. The chain has TRBV29-1 and TRBJ2-5; TCRdb names TRBD2, which stays unverified in the absence of DNA. The CDR3 consists of 16 residues. Germline CDR1 SQVTM, CDR2 ANQGSEA.

CDR3 loop: CASSLAGSYQPQHF. J is TRBJ1-5 and V is TRBV5-6. The CDR3 is 14 amino acids. Germline-derived CDR1 and CDR2 are SGHDT and YYEEEE.

The CDR3 reads CASSAGQGGTTNEKLFF. V usage is TRBV5-1 and J usage is TRBJ1-4; TCRdb names TRBD1, which stays unverified in the absence of DNA. In germline, CDR1 is SGHRS, CDR2 YFSETQ. There are 17 residues in the CDR3.

The chain has TRBV5-1 and TRBJ1-1. From germline, CDR1 is SGHRS and CDR2 YFSETQ. This CDR3 comprises 13 residues. This CDR3 is CASIHPDLIEAFF. Full variable domain (outside the CDR3, taken from reference TRBV5-1 and TRBJ1-1): KAGVTQTPRYLIKTRGQQVTLSCSPISGHRSVSWYQQTPGQGLQFLFEYFSETQRNKGNFPGRFSGRQFSNSRSEMNVSTLELGDSALYLCASIHPDLIEAFFGQGTRLTVV.

V and J are TRBV24-1 and TRBJ2-1; the TCRdb D gene call, TRBD2, has no DNA to confirm it. The CDR3 sequence is 13 residues long. In germline, CDR1 is KGHDR, CDR2 SFDVKD. This CDR3 is CATSPGTSDEQFF.

V and J are TRBV12-3 or TRBV12-4 and TRBJ1-4. The CDR3 contains 15 residues. CDR3 residues: CASSLRQGHNEKLFF.

The rearrangement uses TRBV7-2 and TRBJ2-1; the TRBD2 assignment by TCRdb is unverifiable without DNA. The germline gives CDR1 SGHTA, CDR2 FQGNSA. This CDR3 spans 17 amino acids. The CDR3 reads CASSPRPGTSFSNEQFF.

The rearrangement uses TRBV20-1 and TRBJ2-2; TCRdb outputs TRBD1, but without DNA this stays unchecked. CDR1 and CDR2 from the germline V gene are DFQATT and SNEGSKA (reference sequence). The length of the CDR3 is 16 residues. This CDR3 reads CSARDFGRTNTGELFF.

V and J are TRBV5-6 and TRBJ1-1. This CDR3 spans 18 amino acids. The germline gives CDR1 SGHDT, CDR2 YYEEEE. CDR3: CASSLGSGIGYVYTEAFF.

The chain links TRBV20-1 to TRBJ2-5; as DNA is missing, the TRBD1 call by TCRdb cannot be tested. This CDR3 contains 14 residues. Germline CDR1 is DFQATT and CDR2 is SNEGSKA (reference sequence). The CDR3 sequence is CSTQGRGTQETQYF.

The rearrangement joins TRBV25-1 to TRBJ1-6; TCRdb outputs TRBD1, but without DNA this stays unchecked. CDR3 size: 14 residues. The germline V gene encodes CDR1 MGHDK and CDR2 SYGVNS. The CDR3: CASSEPGFNSPLHF.

The chain carries TRBV12-3 or TRBV12-4 and TRBJ2-5; TCRdb selects TRBD1, and the lack of DNA leaves this call unchecked. This CDR3 has 15 amino acids. The CDR3 loop is CASSPGGVTQETQYF.

The chain uses TRBV27 and TRBJ2-2; TCRdb's D call of TRBD1 is untestable without DNA. There are 14 residues in the CDR3. Germline V gene lookup returns CDR1 MNHEY and CDR2 SMNVEV (reference sequence). The CDR3 sequence: CASREQGYTGELFF.

This chain joins TRBV28 and TRBJ1-1. CDR1 is MDHEN and CDR2 is SYDVKM in the germline V gene. This CDR3 has 14 amino acids. CDR3 sequence: CASSLGRWFTEAFF.

The chain is built from TRBV7-2 and TRBJ1-6. This CDR3 region has 16 residues. Germline V lookup: CDR1 SGHTA, CDR2 FQGNSA. The CDR3 is CASSFESLRAGAPLHF.

This chain uses TRBV9 with TRBJ2-3; TCRdb's D call, TRBD2, is unchecked because there is no DNA. This CDR3 region has 17 residues. The germline V gene encodes CDR1 SGDLS and CDR2 YYNGEE. CDR3 protein: CASSPRWSGGAGDTQYF. The full variable domain, with the rest looked up from reference TRBV9 and TRBJ2-3, is DSGVTQTPKHLITATGQRVTLRCSPRSGDLSVYWYQQSLDQGLQFLIQYYNGEERAKGNILERFSAQQFPDLHSELNLSSLELGDSALYFCASSPRWSGGAGDTQYFGPGTRLTVL.